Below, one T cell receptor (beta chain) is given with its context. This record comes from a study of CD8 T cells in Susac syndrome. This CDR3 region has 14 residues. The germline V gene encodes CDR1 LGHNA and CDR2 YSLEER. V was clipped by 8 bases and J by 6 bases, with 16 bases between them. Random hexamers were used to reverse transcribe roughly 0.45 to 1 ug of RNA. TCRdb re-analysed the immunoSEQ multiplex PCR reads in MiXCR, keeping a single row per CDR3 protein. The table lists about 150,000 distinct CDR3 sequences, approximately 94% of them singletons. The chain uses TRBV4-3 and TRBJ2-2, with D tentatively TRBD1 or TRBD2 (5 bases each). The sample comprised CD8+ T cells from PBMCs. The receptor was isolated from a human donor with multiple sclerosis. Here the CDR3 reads CASSGTQTAGELFF. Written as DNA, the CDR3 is TGCGCCAGCTCCGGGACGCAAACGGCCGGGGAGCTGTTTTTT.